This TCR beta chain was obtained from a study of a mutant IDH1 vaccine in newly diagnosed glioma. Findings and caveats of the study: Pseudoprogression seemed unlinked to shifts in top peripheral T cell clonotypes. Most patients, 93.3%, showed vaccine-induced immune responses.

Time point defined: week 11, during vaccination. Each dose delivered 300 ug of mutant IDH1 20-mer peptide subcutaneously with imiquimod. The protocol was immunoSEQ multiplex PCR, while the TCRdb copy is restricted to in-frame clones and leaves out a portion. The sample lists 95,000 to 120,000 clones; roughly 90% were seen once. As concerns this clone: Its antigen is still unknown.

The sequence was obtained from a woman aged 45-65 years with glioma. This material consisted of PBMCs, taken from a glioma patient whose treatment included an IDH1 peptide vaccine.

The CDR3 DNA follows: TGTGCCAGCAGCTTAGTGTCAGGGATCAACTACGAGCAGTACTTC. Translating it yields CASSLVSGINYEQYF. The V gene is TRBV11-2, the J gene TRBJ2-7, with a tentative D call TRBD1 (5 bases). V lost 1 base and J lost 3, with 13 bases in between. The CDR3 totals 15 residues. Germline CDR1 reads SGHAT; CDR2 reads FQNNGV.